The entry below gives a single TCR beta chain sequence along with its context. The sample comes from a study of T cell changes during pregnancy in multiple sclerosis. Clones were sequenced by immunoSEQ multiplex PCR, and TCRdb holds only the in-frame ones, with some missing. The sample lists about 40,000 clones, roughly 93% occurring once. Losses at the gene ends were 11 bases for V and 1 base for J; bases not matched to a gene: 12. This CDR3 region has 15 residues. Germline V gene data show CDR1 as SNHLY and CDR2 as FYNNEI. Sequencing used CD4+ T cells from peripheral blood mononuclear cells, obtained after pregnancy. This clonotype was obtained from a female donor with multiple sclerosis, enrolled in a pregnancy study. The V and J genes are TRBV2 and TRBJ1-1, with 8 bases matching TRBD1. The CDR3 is CASQGNRGTNTEAFF. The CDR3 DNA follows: TGTGCCTCCCAAGGGAACAGGGGGACGAACACTGAAGCTTTCTTT.